This T cell receptor (beta chain) was captured in a study of OX40 agonist ivuxolimab in advanced cancers. Across the whole study: Past anti-PD-1, anti-PD-L1 or anti-CTLA-4 therapy was accepted, and 35% to 45% had received some. Broader study findings: Both blood CD4+ and CD8+ T cells showed clonal growth by week 6 at 0.1 to 3.0 mg/kg. Among the lowest peripheral clonal expansion occurred in 0.1-3.0 mg/kg partial responders.

Note on this clone: The antigen is unknown.

The assay was immunoSEQ multiplex PCR, and TCRdb's table has in-frame clones only and misses some. The repertoire holds about 57,000 clones, with 83% as singletons. Trimming took 4 bases from V and 7 from J; bases not matched to a gene: 3. Germline assignment: CDR1 SGHDT and CDR2 YYEEEE. The CDR3 is 14 residues long. The origin of this receptor is an adult with an advanced solid tumor such as melanoma, head and neck, liver or kidney cancer. The J gene is TRBJ1-6, the V gene TRBV5-6, with 9 bases lining up with TRBD1. The sequenced sample was CD4+ or CD8+ T cells sorted from blood, obtained in a trial of the OX40 agonist ivuxolimab. The CDR3 region has the DNA TGTGCCAGCAGCCCGGGACAGGGCAATTCACCCCTCCACTTT. Translating it yields CASSPGQGNSPLHF.